Presented here are 24 T cell receptor beta chains from one specimen sequenced in a study of Ad26.COV2.S vaccination and SARS-CoV-2 variants. Libraries were prepared by immunoSEQ multiplex PCR; TCRdb keeps only in-frame clonotypes and omits some of them. This table has fewer than 500,000 clones, nearly 90% appearing once. The treatment denotes: some 20 received Ad26.COV2.S at low or high dose, single or two shots; a few received placebo; per-sample allocation not given. Samples came from day 63 after the first vaccine or placebo injection. The specimen was peripheral blood, collected in a trial of Ad26.COV2.S vaccine versus placebo. These receptors all stem from a person aged 18 to 65 who received the Ad26.COV2.S COVID-19 vaccine or a placebo.

This rearrangement joins TRBV10-3 to TRBJ1-4, with D maybe TRBD1 (5 bases). Germline CDR1 is ENHRY and CDR2 is SYGVKD. Trimming removed 10 bases from V and 8 bases from J, with 17 bases in between. The CDR3 sequence is 13 residues long. The CDR3 bases are TGTGCCACCCGTCCGCAGGGCGGCGAAAAACTGTTTTTT. As protein: CATRPQGGEKLFF.

This chain links TRBV7-3 with TRBJ2-3; TRBD2 matches at 7 bases. Germline CDR1 SGHTA, CDR2 FQGTGA. V lost 3 bases, J lost 0 bases, and 3 bases stayed unmatched. The CDR3 runs to 15 residues. This CDR3 is CASSLTGGSTDTQYF. CDR3 DNA sequence: TGTGCCAGCAGCTTGACCGGGGGGAGCACAGATACGCAGTATTTT.

V is TRBV7-3 and J is TRBJ2-1; 7 bases map to TRBD2. The CDR3 runs to 16 residues. The germline CDR1 and CDR2 sequences are SGHTA and FQGTGA. V lost 2 bases to trimming and J lost 3 bases; unmatched junction nucleotides: 7. This CDR3 is CASSLYGGSFYNEQFF. The CDR3 DNA reads as TGTGCCAGCAGCTTATATGGCGGGAGTTTCTACAATGAGCAGTTCTTC.

In nucleotides, the CDR3 is TGTGCCAGCAGCCAGGACAGGGGAACGGTCGGGGAGCTGTTTTTT. Residues: CASSQDRGTVGELFF. V is TRBV3-1 (or the pseudogene TRBV3-2) and J is TRBJ2-2; TRBD1 aligns across 9 bases. The trim removed 3 bases at V and 7 bases at J, leaving 6 bases unmatched. The CDR3 is 15 amino acids. Germline values: CDR1 LGHDT, CDR2 YNNKEL (reference sequence).

The chain couples TRBV6-5 to TRBJ2-3, with TRBD2 matching 13 bases. This CDR3 comprises 15 residues. The ends lost 2 bases at V and 9 bases at J; junction bases unmatched: 5. Per the germline V gene, CDR1 is MNHEY and CDR2 is SVGAGI. CDR3: CASSYETSGRRTQYF. The CDR3 DNA reads as TGTGCCAGCAGTTACGAGACTAGCGGGAGGCGGACGCAGTATTTT.

This chain uses TRBV29-1 with TRBJ2-1; no clear D. V was clipped by 3 bases and J by 7 bases, with 4 bases between them. CDR3 length: 10 residues. The V gene's germline CDR1 is SQVTM and CDR2 ANQGSEA. CDR3 loop: CSVEENEQFF. The CDR3 coding sequence is TGCAGCGTTGAGGAGAATGAGCAGTTCTTC.

The chain couples TRBV5-5 to TRBJ1-1, with TRBD1 as a possible D gene (5 bases). This CDR3 spans 14 amino acids. Germline V CDR1 and CDR2: SGHKS, YYEKEE (reference sequence). Trimming removed 4 bases from V and 0 bases from J, with 10 bases in between. The CDR3 DNA sequence: TGTGCCAGCAGCCACGGGACTATGAACACTGAAGCTTTCTTT. Translation gives CASSHGTMNTEAFF.

The chain joins TRBV18 to TRBJ1-4, with a possible D match to TRBD1 (5 bases). CDR3 length: 16 residues. V shed 4 bases and J shed 8 bases, with 20 bases lying between them. Germline-derived CDR1 and CDR2 are KGHSH and LQKENI. DNA for the CDR3: TGTGCCAGCTCACTCTATTCCGGGACCGCCGCAGAAAAACTGTTTTTT. Translation gives CASSLYSGTAAEKLFF.

The chain uses TRBV5-6 and TRBJ1-2, with D perhaps TRBD1 (6 bases). The CDR3 is 14 residues long. CDR1 SGHDT and CDR2 YYEEEE come from the germline V gene. V was shortened by 4 bases and J by 8 bases, with 18 bases between the two germline ends. CDR3 residues: CASSPDQRDTGYTF. CDR3 DNA sequence: TGTGCCAGCAGCCCTGACCAGAGGGACACCGGCTACACCTTC.

V and J are TRBV27 and TRBJ2-5; tentatively, D is TRBD1 (6 bases). The germline V gene encodes CDR1 MNHEY and CDR2 SMNVEV (reference sequence). V was shortened by 5 bases and J by 3 bases, with 13 bases between the two germline ends. The CDR3 loop spans 14 amino acids. CDR3 sequence (DNA): TGTGCCAGCAGTCTCCACGGACAGAAAGAGACCCAGTACTTC. As protein: CASSLHGQKETQYF.

The rearrangement links TRBV13 to TRBJ2-5, with 10 bases matching TRBD1. The germline gives CDR1 PRHDT, CDR2 FYEKMQ (reference sequence). The CDR3 contains 13 residues. Losses at the gene ends were 6 bases for V and 5 bases for J; bases not matched to a gene: 3. The CDR3 DNA sequence: TGTGCCAGCAGATCGGGACAGGGGGAGACCCAGTACTTC. Translating it yields CASRSGQGETQYF.

V gene TRBV6-5 combines with J gene TRBJ1-1; D is undetermined. The germline V gene encodes CDR1 MNHEY and CDR2 SVGAGI. V was pared by 3 bases and J by 5 bases, with 10 bases between. This CDR3 is built from 13 residues. The CDR3 region is CASSYRSETEAFF. CDR3 nucleotides: TGTGCCAGCAGTTATCGGTCGGAGACTGAAGCTTTCTTT.

The chain links TRBV6-1 to TRBJ1-4, with D possibly TRBD1 on 6 matching bases. Looked up from germline, CDR1 is MNHNS and CDR2 is SASEGT. This CDR3 has 16 amino acids. V shed 0 bases and J shed 4 bases, with 12 bases lying between them. The CDR3 DNA sequence: TGTGCCAGCAGTGAAGCGAGGACAGTTATTAATGAAAAACTGTTTTTT. Translating gives CASSEARTVINEKLFF.

The chain carries TRBV7-9 and TRBJ2-4; D gene ambiguous. Germline V lookup: CDR1 SEHNR, CDR2 FQNEAQ (reference sequence). The germline V and J ends were trimmed by 6 bases and 7 bases, with 13 bases remaining between them. This CDR3 has 13 residues. The CDR3 protein is CASSISESNIQYF. CDR3 DNA: TGTGCCAGCAGTATCAGCGAGTCCAACATTCAGTACTTC.

This clone was seen just once. The rearrangement joins TRBV5-1 to TRBJ2-3; D possibly corresponds to TRBD1 (5 bases). The CDR3 runs to 13 residues. Germline V lookup: CDR1 SGHRS, CDR2 YFSETQ. The ends were cut back, 4 bases at V and 6 bases at J, with 12 bases in the middle. DNA for the CDR3: TGCGCCAGCAGCGCGCAGGGTCGGGATACGCAGTATTTT. Translation: CASSAQGRDTQYF.

The chain uses TRBV24-1 and TRBJ2-3; D not resolved. The V gene lost 4 bases and the J gene lost 1 base, with 14 bases spanning the gap. The CDR3 is 16 residues long. CDR1 and CDR2 (germline): KGHDR, SFDVKD. The CDR3 nucleotides read TGTGCCACCAGTGACCGTAGCTTCTCTGGCACAGATACGCAGTATTTT. Encoded protein: CATSDRSFSGTDTQYF.

The chain couples TRBV5-1 to TRBJ2-3; D is uncertain. The germline V and J ends were trimmed by 2 bases and 3 bases, with 4 bases remaining between them. CDR1 SGHRS and CDR2 YFSETQ come from the germline V gene. CDR3 size: 12 residues. Written as DNA, the CDR3 is TGCGCCAGCAGCTTCCCAACAGATACGCAGTATTTT. Its translation: CASSFPTDTQYF.

The J gene is TRBJ2-5, the V gene TRBV7-9; TRBD2 agrees at 13 bases. Germline assignment: CDR1 SEHNR and CDR2 FQNEAQ (reference sequence). The V segment lost 5 bases and the J segment 5 bases; nucleotides outside the gene matches: 5. The CDR3 length is 15 residues. This CDR3 reads CASSRLAGGGETQYF. The CDR3 DNA reads TGTGCCAGCAGCCGACTAGCGGGAGGAGGTGAGACCCAGTACTTC.

The DNA for the CDR3 is TGCGCCAGCAGCTCCGGGACTCTAGGGTCCAATGAGCAGTTCTTC. This sequence encodes CASSSGTLGSNEQFF. The chain is built from TRBV5-1 and TRBJ2-1; tentative D call: TRBD2 (6 bases). From germline, CDR1 is SGHRS and CDR2 YFSETQ. Trimming shortened V by 3 bases and J by 6 bases, and 16 bases separated the two germline ends. This CDR3 region has 15 residues.

This clone appeared once. The V gene is TRBV20-1, the J gene TRBJ1-1; 8 bases fit TRBD1. Trimming removed 3 bases from V and 12 bases from J; junction bases left unmatched: 15. This CDR3 contains 14 residues. The germline V gene encodes CDR1 DFQATT and CDR2 SNEGSKA (reference sequence). The CDR3 sequence: CSASAPFRTGKTFF. The CDR3 DNA sequence: TGCAGTGCTAGTGCCCCGTTCCGGACAGGGAAAACTTTCTTT.

A word on this clone: A read error may produce the germline difference seen at one junction end. V gene TRBV28 combines with J gene TRBJ2-5; 10 bases match TRBD1. This CDR3 contains 14 residues. Germline V lookup: CDR1 MDHEN, CDR2 SYDVKM. The CDR3 bases are TGTGCCAGCAGTTCGACAGGGGGCCAAGAGGCCCAGTACTTC. Its translation: CASSSTGGQEAQYF.

The gene calls are TRBV28 and TRBJ2-7; D call uncertain. CDR3 length equals 15 residues. CDR1 is MDHEN and CDR2 is SYDVKM in the germline V gene. V was trimmed by 3 bases and J by 5 bases, leaving 17 bases between them. CDR3 protein: CASSFPVRRTHEQYF. The CDR3 coding sequence is TGTGCCAGCAGTTTCCCCGTCAGGCGAACTCACGAGCAGTACTTC.

Only one count was recorded for this clone. This rearrangement joins TRBV4-3 to TRBJ2-3; D not resolved. The V gene lost 4 bases and the J gene lost 6 bases, with 8 bases spanning the gap. The CDR3 contains 12 residues. From germline, CDR1 is LGHNA and CDR2 YSLEER. The chain's CDR3 is CASSLGKDTQYF. The DNA of the CDR3 is TGCGCCAGCAGCCTCGGTAAGGATACGCAGTATTTT.

This clone was seen only a few times. The rearrangement links TRBV28 to TRBJ2-7; D is unresolved. Germline lookup yields CDR1 MDHEN and CDR2 SYDVKM. The CDR3 is 14 amino acids. V lost 5 bases to trimming and J lost 1 base, with 12 bases between them. Here the CDR3 reads CASSPLPGSYEQYF. As DNA, the CDR3 is TGTGCCAGCAGTCCCCTCCCAGGTTCCTACGAGCAGTACTTC.